This T cell receptor beta chain appears in the sequencing data of a study of CD8 T cells in ankylosing spondylitis. A note on this clonotype: The target antigen is unknown. A much larger clone is a single base away; this may be a read error.

The CDR3 runs 13 residues. V was cut by 1 base and J by 3 bases, with 8 bases left in between. Germline CDR1 is SGHRS and CDR2 is YFSETQ. TCRdb re-called the 5' RACE reads with MiXCR, one entry per CDR3 protein. This sample has around 250,000 distinct CDR3 sequences, with about 10% found just once. Regarding the study as a whole: Past studies reported some motif variants in reactive arthritis synovial fluid and blood. Among TCR beta sequences, a motif of under ten highly homologous variants appeared characteristic of ankylosing spondylitis blood.

The chain links TRBV5-1 to TRBJ2-7, with D maybe TRBD1 (6 bases). Sequenced input: blood, either unsorted or a sorted T cell fraction (not recorded which). This receptor was taken from a male donor with ankylosing spondylitis or in good health (not recorded which). The DNA of the CDR3 is TGCGCCAGCAGCTTGACAGGGTTCTACGAGCAGTACTTC. Its translation: CASSLTGFYEQYF.